These 14 T cell receptor beta chains were all obtained from the same sample, sequenced in a study of blood T cell repertoires in COVID-19. Sequencing used immunoSEQ multiplex PCR; TCRdb keeps in-frame clones, though not all of them. The data hold some 310,000 clones, with roughly 90% observed a single time. The sample was PBMCs or T cells enriched from blood (not recorded which). The receptor set was obtained from a woman younger than 45 who had recovered from COVID-19.

The chain carries TRBV19 and TRBJ2-1; 8 bases align to TRBD1. V lost 3 bases to trimming and J lost 4 bases; unmatched junction nucleotides: 5. Germline CDR1 reads LNHDA; CDR2 reads SQIVND (reference sequence). The CDR3 runs to 15 residues. The CDR3 is CASSIAGGPYNEQFF. In DNA form, the CDR3 reads TGTGCCAGTAGTATCGCAGGGGGCCCTTACAATGAGCAGTTCTTC.

The chain carries TRBV27 and TRBJ2-4, with 9 bases aligning to TRBD1. Trimming cost V 4 bases and J 6 bases; bases outside gene matches: 7. This CDR3 is 15 amino acids long. Per germline, CDR1 MNHEY and CDR2 SMNVEV (reference sequence). CDR3 sequence reads: CASSYSGTGTNIQYF. In nucleotides, the CDR3 is TGTGCCAGCAGTTACTCGGGGACAGGGACAAACATTCAGTACTTC.

This clone has a single count. This rearrangement joins TRBV29-1 to TRBJ1-1; D is uncertain. Germline values: CDR1 SQVTM, CDR2 ANQGSEA. Trimming removed 8 bases at V and 1 base at J, with 8 bases between. There are 11 residues in the CDR3. The CDR3 here is CSPTTNTEAFF. The DNA of the CDR3 is TGCAGCCCGACAACGAACACTGAAGCTTTCTTT.

This chain joins TRBV6-4 and TRBJ2-1; 11 positions agree with TRBD2. CDR3 length equals 17 residues. Unmatched junction bases numbered 15, after V lost 4 bases and J lost 10 bases. CDR1 is MRHNA and CDR2 is SNTAGT in the germline V gene. The chain's CDR3 is CASSADGTSGWGGEQFF. The DNA of the CDR3 is TGTGCCAGCAGTGCGGACGGGACTAGCGGCTGGGGGGGGGAGCAGTTCTTC.

The CDR3 region is CASSTRTEVFTF. The DNA of the CDR3 is TGTGCCAGTAGTACTAGGACAGAAGTCTTCACCTTC. This chain links TRBV19 with TRBJ1-2; a possible D gene is TRBD1 (6 bases). V was cut by 4 bases and J by 13 bases, with 16 bases left in between. This CDR3 contains 12 residues. Germline CDR1 and CDR2: LNHDA and SQIVND (reference sequence).

The rearrangement links TRBV7-9 to TRBJ2-1, with D possibly being TRBD1 (6 bases). This CDR3 region has 15 residues. V was trimmed by 5 bases and J by 0 bases, leaving 11 bases between them. Germline values: CDR1 SEHNR, CDR2 FQNEAQ (reference sequence). Here the CDR3 DNA reads TGTGCCAGCAGCCGGACAGCGAGCTCCTACAATGAGCAGTTCTTC. Its protein product is CASSRTASSYNEQFF.

V and J are TRBV3-1 (or the pseudogene TRBV3-2) and TRBJ2-3, with D unresolved. Germline V gene data show CDR1 as LGHDT and CDR2 as YNNKEL (reference sequence). This CDR3 is 15 amino acids long. The V and J ends lost 2 bases and 4 bases respectively, with 13 bases between them. The DNA for the CDR3 is TGTGCCAGCAGCCAATCTACGATCTCGGCAGATACGCAGTATTTT. It encodes CASSQSTISADTQYF.

V gene TRBV3-1 (or the pseudogene TRBV3-2) combines with J gene TRBJ2-7; the match to TRBD2 covers 7 bases. V lost 0 bases and J lost 8; bases outside the gene matches: 10. CDR1 and CDR2 from the germline V gene are LGHDT and YNNKEL (reference sequence). CDR3 length: 15 residues. The CDR3 is CASSQDRGRGLKQYF. CDR3 DNA: TGTGCCAGCAGCCAAGACCGGGGGAGGGGCCTCAAGCAGTACTTC.

This rearrangement joins TRBV29-1 to TRBJ2-5; 8 bases are a match to TRBD1. J gave up 5 bases and V 6 bases, and 8 bases lay outside the gene matches. CDR3 length: 13 amino acids. Germline V CDR1 and CDR2: SQVTM, ANQGSEA. CDR3 sequence (DNA): TGCAGCGTACAAACAGGGGGACGGGAGACCCAGTACTTC. It specifies CSVQTGGRETQYF.

The chain recombines TRBV7-2 with TRBJ2-1; 13 bases are a match to TRBD2. This CDR3 has 19 amino acids. J gave up 6 bases and V 3 bases, and 14 bases lay outside the gene matches. CDR1 and CDR2 (germline): SGHTA, FQGNSA. The CDR3 nucleotides are TGTGCCAGCAGCTTGGGACTTCGGACTAGCGGGAGCTGGGGCAATGAGCAGTTCTTC. As protein: CASSLGLRTSGSWGNEQFF.

The rearrangement joins TRBV29-1 to TRBJ2-5, with 7 bases lining up with TRBD2. With 6 bases clipped from V and 1 base from J, the junction kept 14 bases outside the gene matches. CDR3 length equals 16 residues. Germline V gene lookup returns CDR1 SQVTM and CDR2 ANQGSEA. The CDR3 DNA follows: TGCAGCGTCGGAGGGAGGGAGGGGAAACCCCAAGAGACCCAGTACTTC. The encoded protein is CSVGGREGKPQETQYF.

The genes are TRBV7-9 and TRBJ2-7; 16 nucleotides align to TRBD2. V shed 5 bases, J shed 3 bases, and the junction held 7 bases outside the gene matches. The CDR3 spans 17 residues. Germline CDR1 reads SEHNR; CDR2 reads FQNEAQ (reference sequence). CDR3 residues: CASSTGTSGRVNYEQYF. In DNA, the CDR3 is TGTGCCAGCAGCACCGGGACTAGCGGGAGGGTGAACTACGAGCAGTACTTC.

The CDR3 spells CSVIYSGGRPSTEAFF. The DNA for the CDR3 is TGCAGCGTGATCTACAGTGGGGGCCGACCAAGCACTGAAGCTTTCTTT. The rearrangement joins TRBV29-1 to TRBJ1-1, with TRBD1 as a possible D gene (6 bases). With 6 bases removed from V and 4 bases from J, the gap between germline ends came to 24 bases. CDR3 length: 16 amino acids. Germline V gives CDR1 SQVTM, CDR2 ANQGSEA. The variable domain in full, completed from reference TRBV29-1 and TRBJ1-1, reads SAVISQKPSRDICQRGTSLTIQCQVDSQVTMMFWYRQQPGQSLTLIATANQGSEATYESGFVIDKFPISRPNLTFSTLTVSNMSPEDSSIYLCSVIYSGGRPSTEAFFGQGTRLTVV.

The chain carries TRBV6-5 and TRBJ1-1; no firm D call. V was clipped by 4 bases and J by 11 bases, with 17 bases between them. Looked up from germline, CDR1 is MNHEY and CDR2 is SVGAGI. This CDR3 region has 13 residues. The CDR3 coding sequence is TGTGCCAGCAGTTCCATAATAGGTGGGGAGGCTTTCTTT. Amino acid sequence: CASSSIIGGEAFF.